This T cell receptor (beta chain) emerged from a study of blood T cell repertoires in COVID-19. Profiling relied on immunoSEQ multiplex PCR, and the TCRdb table lists in-frame clones only, not all of them. The sample includes about 270,000 clones, about nine tenths of them seen just once. V gave up 5 bases and J gave up 4 bases, with 18 bases separating them. The CDR3 sequence is 16 residues long. Germline V gene data show CDR1 as MDHEN and CDR2 as SYDVKM. Sequences were obtained from PBMCs or T cells enriched from blood (not recorded which). The clonotype was recovered from a young woman who had recovered from COVID-19. This rearrangement joins TRBV28 to TRBJ2-1, with a possible D match to TRBD1 (6 bases). DNA for the CDR3: TGTGCCAGCAGTGTACCTTTCGGGACACCTTACAATGAGCAGTTCTTC. Its translation: CASSVPFGTPYNEQFF.